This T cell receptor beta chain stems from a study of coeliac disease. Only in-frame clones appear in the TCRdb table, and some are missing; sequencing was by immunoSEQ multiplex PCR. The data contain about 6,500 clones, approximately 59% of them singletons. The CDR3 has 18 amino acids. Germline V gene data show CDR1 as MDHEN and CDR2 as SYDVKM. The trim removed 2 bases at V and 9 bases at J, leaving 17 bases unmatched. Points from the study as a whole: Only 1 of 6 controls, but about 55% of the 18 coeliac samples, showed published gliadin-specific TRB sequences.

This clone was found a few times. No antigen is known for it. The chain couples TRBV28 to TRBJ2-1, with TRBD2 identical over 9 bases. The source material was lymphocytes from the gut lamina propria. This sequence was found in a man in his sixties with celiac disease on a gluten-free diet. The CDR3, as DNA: TGTGCCAGCAGTTTAGGGGCTGCGGGGGGGCTCCCGGGGAGTGAGCAGTTCTTC. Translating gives CASSLGAAGGLPGSEQFF.